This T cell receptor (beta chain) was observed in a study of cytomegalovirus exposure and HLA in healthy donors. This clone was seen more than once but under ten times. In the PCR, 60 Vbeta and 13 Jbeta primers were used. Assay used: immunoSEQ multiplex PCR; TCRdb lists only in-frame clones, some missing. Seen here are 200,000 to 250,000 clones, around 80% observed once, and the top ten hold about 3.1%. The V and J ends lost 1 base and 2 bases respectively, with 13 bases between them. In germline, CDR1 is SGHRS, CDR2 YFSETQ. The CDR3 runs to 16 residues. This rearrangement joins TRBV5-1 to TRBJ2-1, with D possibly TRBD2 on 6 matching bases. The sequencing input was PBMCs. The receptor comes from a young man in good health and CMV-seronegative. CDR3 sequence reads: CASSLFGGGTYNEQFF. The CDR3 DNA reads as TGCGCCAGCAGCTTGTTCGGGGGAGGAACCTACAATGAGCAGTTCTTC.